This TCR beta chain was captured by sequencing in a study of T cells in Graves' hyperthyroidism and ophthalmopathy. Germline CDR1 is DFQATT and CDR2 is SNEGSKA (reference sequence). The CDR3 runs 13 residues. V was cut by 2 bases and J by 6 bases, with 11 bases left in between. The CDR3 regions of TCR beta were amplified from RNA transcripts. When the TCR CDR3 underwent first-round RT-PCR, the HTBI primer set was used. TCRdb re-analysed the multiplex PCR reads in MiXCR, keeping a single row per CDR3 protein. The top ten hold approximately 29% of the sample, which has some 370,000 distinct CDR3 sequences, 11% to 15% seen once.

The source is a man aged 45 to 65 with Graves' ophthalmopathy. The sample comprised blood. The genes are TRBV20-1 and TRBJ2-4; D gene uncertain. Written as DNA, the CDR3 is TGCAGTGCTAGATTTCCCGGCATAAACATTCAGTACTTC. Translating it yields CSARFPGINIQYF.